Detailed here is one T cell receptor (beta chain). The sample carries other DNA sequences with the same CDR3. The J segment lost 5 bases and the V segment lost 4 bases, leaving 5 bases of the junction unmatched. Germline V gene lookup returns CDR1 SGHRS and CDR2 YFSETQ. This CDR3 comprises 13 residues. This specimen comes from a study of cytomegalovirus exposure and HLA in healthy donors. As for the study in general: An early release of data contained approximately 85 million unique TCRs, which came from HLA-typed donors.

The PCR employed 60 Vbeta primers together with 13 Jbeta primers. TCRdb's copy holds only in-frame clones and misses some; the assay was immunoSEQ multiplex PCR. The sample lists more than 90,000 clones; 78% were seen once. The source is a woman aged 55-70 years in good health and CMV-seronegative. The rearrangement uses TRBV5-1 and TRBJ2-5, with 7 bases lining up with TRBD2. Sequenced input: PBMCs. The CDR3 DNA follows: TGCGCCAGCAGCCCGGGGGGTCGGGAGACCCAGTACTTC. This codes for CASSPGGRETQYF.